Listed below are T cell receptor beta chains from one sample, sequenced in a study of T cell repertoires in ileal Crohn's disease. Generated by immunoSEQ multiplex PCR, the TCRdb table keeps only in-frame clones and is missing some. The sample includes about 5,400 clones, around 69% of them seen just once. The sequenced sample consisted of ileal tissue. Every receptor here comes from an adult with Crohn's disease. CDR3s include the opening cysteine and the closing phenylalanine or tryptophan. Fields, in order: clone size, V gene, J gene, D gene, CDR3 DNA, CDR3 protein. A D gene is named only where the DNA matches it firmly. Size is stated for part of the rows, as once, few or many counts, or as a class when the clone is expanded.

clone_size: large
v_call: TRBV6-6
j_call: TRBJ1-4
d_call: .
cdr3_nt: TGTGCCAGCAGTCAGAGCCGGGACACTTCGTTTTTT
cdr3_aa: CASSQSRDTSFF

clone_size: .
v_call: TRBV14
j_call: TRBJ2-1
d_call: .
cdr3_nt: TGTGCCAGCAGCTTCGGGGATGAGCAGTTCTTC
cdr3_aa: CASSFGDEQFF

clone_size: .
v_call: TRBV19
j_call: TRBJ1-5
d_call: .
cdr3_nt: TGTGCCAGTAGTATGATGGAAAGGGGCCATCAGCCCCAGCATTTT
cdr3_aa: CASSMMERGHQPQHF

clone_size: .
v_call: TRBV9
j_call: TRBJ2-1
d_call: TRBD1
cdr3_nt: TGTGCCAGCAGCGCCGGGACAGGTACTGAGCAGTTCTTC
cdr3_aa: CASSAGTGTEQFF

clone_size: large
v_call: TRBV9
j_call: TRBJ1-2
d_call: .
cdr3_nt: TGTGCCAGCAGCGTAGCGGTTAACTATGGCTACACCTTC
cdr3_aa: CASSVAVNYGYTF

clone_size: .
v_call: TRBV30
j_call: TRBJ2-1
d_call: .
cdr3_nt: TGTGCCTGGACGGGGTACAATGAGCAGTTCTTC
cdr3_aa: CAWTGYNEQFF

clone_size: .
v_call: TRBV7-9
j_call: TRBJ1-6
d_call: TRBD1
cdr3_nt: TGTGCCAGCAGCTATACTACAGGGGACTCACCCCTCCACTTT
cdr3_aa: CASSYTTGDSPLHF

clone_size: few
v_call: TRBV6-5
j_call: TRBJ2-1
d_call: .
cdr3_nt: TGTGCCAGAGCGACGGAGGCCTACAATGAGCAGTTCTTC
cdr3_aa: CARATEAYNEQFF

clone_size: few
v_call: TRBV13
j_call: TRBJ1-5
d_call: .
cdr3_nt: TGTGCCAGCAGCTTTGGGGGGAATAGCAATCAGCCCCAGCATTTT
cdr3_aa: CASSFGGNSNQPQHF

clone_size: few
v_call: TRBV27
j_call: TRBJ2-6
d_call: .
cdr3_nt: TGTGCCAGCAGTTCCGACGGGGGCTCTGGGGCCAACGTCCTGACTTTC
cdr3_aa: CASSSDGGSGANVLTF

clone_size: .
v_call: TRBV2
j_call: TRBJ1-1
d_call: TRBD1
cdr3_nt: TGTGCCAGCAGCGCGACAGGGGCGAACACTGAAGCTTTCTTT
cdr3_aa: CASSATGANTEAFF

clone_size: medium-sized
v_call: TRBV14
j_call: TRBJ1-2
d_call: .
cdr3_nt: TGTGCCAGCAGCCTTAACCCCAGTTATGGCTACACCTTC
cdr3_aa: CASSLNPSYGYTF

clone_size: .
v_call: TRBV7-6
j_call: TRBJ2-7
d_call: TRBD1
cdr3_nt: TGTGCCAGCAGCTTAGGGACAGGCGGCTCCGAGCAGTACTTC
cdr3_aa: CASSLGTGGSEQYF

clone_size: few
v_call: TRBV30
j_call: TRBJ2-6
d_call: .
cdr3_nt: TGTGCCTGGAGGCTAGCTGGGGCCAACGTCCTGACTTTC
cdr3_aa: CAWRLAGANVLTF

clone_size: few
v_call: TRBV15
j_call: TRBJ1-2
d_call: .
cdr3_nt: TGTGCCACCAGCAGAGATATTAGAGGAGGCGGGTATGGCTACACCTTC
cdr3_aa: CATSRDIRGGGYGYTF

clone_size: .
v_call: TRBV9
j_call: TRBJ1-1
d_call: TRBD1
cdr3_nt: TGTGCCAGCAGAGGGGGCGAGAGTGAAGCTTTCTTT
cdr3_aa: CASRGGESEAFF

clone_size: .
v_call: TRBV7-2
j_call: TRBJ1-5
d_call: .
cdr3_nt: TGTGCCAGCAGCCCCCAATTCAATCAGCCCCAGCATTTT
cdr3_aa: CASSPQFNQPQHF

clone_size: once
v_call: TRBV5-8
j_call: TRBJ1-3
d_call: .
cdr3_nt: TGTGCCAGCAGCTTGGGAACACATTTCTCTGGAAACACCATATATTTT
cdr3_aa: CASSLGTHFSGNTIYF

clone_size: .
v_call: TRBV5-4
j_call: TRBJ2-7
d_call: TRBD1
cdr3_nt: TGTGCCAGCAGCTGGGACAGGGGAAACGAGCAGTACTTC
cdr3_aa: CASSWDRGNEQYF

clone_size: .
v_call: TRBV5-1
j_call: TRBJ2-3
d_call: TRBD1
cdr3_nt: TGCGCCAGCAGCCTACAGGGGGGAGACACAGATACGCAGTATTTT
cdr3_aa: CASSLQGGDTDTQYF

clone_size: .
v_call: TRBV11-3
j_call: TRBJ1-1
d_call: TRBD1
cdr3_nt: TGTGCCAGCAGCCCAAGGGGGCCTGAAGCTTTCTTT
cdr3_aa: CASSPRGPEAFF

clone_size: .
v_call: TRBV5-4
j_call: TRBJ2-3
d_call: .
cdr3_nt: TGTGCCAGCAGCTTGGGTAGCGTTTCCACAGATACGCAGTATTTT
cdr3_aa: CASSLGSVSTDTQYF

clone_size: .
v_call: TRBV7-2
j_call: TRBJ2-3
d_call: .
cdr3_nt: TGTGCCAGCAGCTTAAGGCTAGCGTCTAGCACAGATACGCAGTATTTT
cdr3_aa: CASSLRLASSTDTQYF